A selection of T cell receptor beta chains follows, all from one sample in a study of blood T cell repertoires in COVID-19. This table comes from immunoSEQ multiplex PCR, and its TCRdb copy is limited to in-frame clones, with some not included. Of approximately 400,000 clones listed, more than 85% are singletons. The sample taken for sequencing was PBMCs or T cells enriched from blood (not recorded which). These receptors were obtained from a woman in her thirties or forties who had been exposed to COVID-19. Both conserved end residues are part of each CDR3. The order of the fields is CDR3 length, D gene, J gene, V gene, clone size, CDR3 DNA, CDR3 protein. A D gene is named only where the DNA matches it firmly. Part of the rows lack a size; the others show once, few, many or a class for expanded clones.

>18|.|TRBJ1-3|TRBV7-9|.
TGTGCCAGCAGCCAAACTGCGGCTAGATCGAGCTCTGGAAACACCATATATTTT
CASSQTAARSSSGNTIYF
>13|.|TRBJ1-2|TRBV19|.
TGTGCCAGTAGGCAGCCCGGGAGCTATGGCTACACCTTC
CASRQPGSYGYTF
>12|.|TRBJ2-1|TRBV10-3|.
TGTGCCATCAGGGGCACCAACAATGAGCAGTTCTTC
CAIRGTNNEQFF
>14|.|TRBJ2-7|TRBV5-4|.
TGTGCCAGCAGCTTGGTCCAGGGCCCGGGCGAGCAGTACTTC
CASSLVQGPGEQYF
>18|.|TRBJ1-6|TRBV25-1|.
TGTGCCAGCAGTGAACGACAGAGCCGAAACGACTATAATTCACCCCTCCACTTT
CASSERQSRNDYNSPLHF
>15|.|TRBJ2-5|TRBV5-1|.
TGCGCCAGCAGCTTGGTGAGGAGCGTCCAAGAGACCCAGTACTTC
CASSLVRSVQETQYF
>15|TRBD1|TRBJ1-6|TRBV3-1/TRBV3-2|.
TGTGCCAGCAGCCGGACGACAGGGTTTAATTCACCCCTCCACTTT
CASSRTTGFNSPLHF
>17|.|TRBJ1-3|TRBV4-1|.
TGCGCCAGCAGCCACTTAGCCCAGGGTAAATCTGGAAACACCATATATTTT
CASSHLAQGKSGNTIYF
>15|.|TRBJ1-4|TRBV7-9|.
TGTGCCAGCAGCGTAAACAGGGTCAATAATGAAAAACTGTTTTTT
CASSVNRVNNEKLFF
>15|.|TRBJ1-2|TRBV19|.
TGTGCCAGTAACACCCATGGGACAAATCCCTATGGCTACACCTTC
CASNTHGTNPYGYTF
>13|TRBD1|TRBJ1-2|TRBV18|.
TGTGCCAGCTCACCGAAGGGGGCGCGGGGCTACACCTTC
CASSPKGARGYTF
>15|.|TRBJ1-5|TRBV7-2|.
TGTGCCAGCAGCCTCTATCCCGGGGGCAATCAGCCCCAGCATTTT
CASSLYPGGNQPQHF
>13|.|TRBJ2-7|TRBV27|.
TGTGCCGTGTCGGGAGATCACCTCTACGAGCAGTACTTC
CAVSGDHLYEQYF
>14|.|TRBJ1-3|TRBV7-8|.
TGTGCCAGCAGCTTAGGGACAGCCGGAAACACCATATATTTT
CASSLGTAGNTIYF
>18|TRBD1|TRBJ2-1|TRBV6-1|.
TGTGCCAGCAGTGGCCGGGACAGGGGAGGTCTGGTGAACAATGAGCAGTTCTTC
CASSGRDRGGLVNNEQFF
>15|.|TRBJ2-7|TRBV5-6|.
TGTGCCAGCAGCTCAGTGGGGGCCCAGGACTACGAGCAGTACTTC
CASSSVGAQDYEQYF
>12|.|TRBJ1-2|TRBV29-1|.
TGCAGCGTTGAAAACCGAGGTTATGGCTACACCTTC
CSVENRGYGYTF
>15|.|TRBJ1-2|TRBV27|.
TGTGCCAGCAGTTTTCTAAGAACAGGGCATGAGGGCTACACCTTC
CASSFLRTGHEGYTF
>15|TRBD1|TRBJ1-3|TRBV6-6|.
TGTGCCAGCACCAAGGACAGGAGCTCTGGAAACACCATATATTTT
CASTKDRSSGNTIYF
>14|.|TRBJ1-1|TRBV24-1|.
TGTGCCACCAGTGCTGGGGGGTTGGGGACTGAAGCTTTCTTT
CATSAGGLGTEAFF
>15|.|TRBJ1-3|TRBV14|.
TGTGCCAGCAGCCCCTTCCGAGGCTCTGGAAACACCATATATTTT
CASSPFRGSGNTIYF
>19|.|TRBJ2-6|TRBV5-1|.
TGCGCCAGCAGATATCCCCGAAGGGAGAACAGCTCTGGGGCCAACGTCCTGACTTTC
CASRYPRRENSSGANVLTF
>14|.|TRBJ1-4|TRBV7-9|once
TGTGCCAGCAGCTTTCTTACAGATAATGAAAAACTGTTTTTT
CASSFLTDNEKLFF
>15|TRBD1|TRBJ2-7|TRBV11-2|.
TGTGCCAGCAGCCGATTGAGACAGGGATACTACGAGCAGTACTTC
CASSRLRQGYYEQYF
>13|TRBD1|TRBJ1-2|TRBV10-1|.
TGCGCCAGCAGTTCTTCCGGGACAGCCGGCTACACCTTC
CASSSSGTAGYTF
>11|.|TRBJ1-3|TRBV7-9|once
TGTGCCAGCGCTAACTTAGCGGGCATATATTTT
CASANLAGIYF
>20|TRBD2|TRBJ2-5|TRBV5-1|.
TGCGCCAGCAGCTCCGGAATGAAGGGGCTAGCGGGGGGCCCATGGGAGACCCAGTACTTC
CASSSGMKGLAGGPWETQYF
>16|TRBD1|TRBJ1-4|TRBV7-9|.
TGTGCCAGCAGCCTAAGGGGGCAAGCAACTAATGAAAAACTGTTTTTT
CASSLRGQATNEKLFF
>15|.|TRBJ1-5|TRBV15|.
TGTGCCACCAGCAGAGAGCCCTTGAGGGGGCAGCCCCAGCATTTT
CATSREPLRGQPQHF
>14|.|TRBJ2-5|TRBV5-1|.
TGCGCCAGCAGTTCTAACTCGGGGGAAGAGACCCAGTACTTC
CASSSNSGEETQYF
>11|.|TRBJ1-1|TRBV20-1|.
TGCAGTGCTAGACAGGCGGGTGAAGCTTTCTTT
CSARQAGEAFF
>16|.|TRBJ2-1|TRBV3-1/TRBV3-2|.
TGTGCCAGCAGCCAAGCGCGGGGAAGCTCCTACAATGAGCAGTTCTTC
CASSQARGSSYNEQFF
>16|TRBD2|TRBJ2-7|TRBV5-8|.
TGTGCCAGCACCAACCCCGGGACTAGCGGGAGGGACGAGCAGTACTTC
CASTNPGTSGRDEQYF
>16|TRBD1|TRBJ2-2|TRBV30|.
TGTGCCTGGAGCATAGGGACAGGGGGTTATACCGGGGAGCTGTTTTTT
CAWSIGTGGYTGELFF
>16|TRBD1|TRBJ1-3|TRBV5-1|once
TGCGCCAGCAGCTGGGGACAGGGGACAAGGGAAAACACCATATATTTT
CASSWGQGTRENTIYF
>16|TRBD2|TRBJ2-7|TRBV7-2|.
TGTGCCAGCAGCTTGGGGGGGAGTTCTAGCTCCTACGAGCAGTACTTC
CASSLGGSSSSYEQYF
>12|.|TRBJ1-2|TRBV29-1|.
TGCAGCGTTGTTGTGGAGAACTATGGCTACACCTTC
CSVVVENYGYTF
>15|TRBD1|TRBJ1-5|TRBV5-5|.
TGTGCCAGCAGCTTAACAGGGGGTAGCAATCAGCCCCAGCATTTT
CASSLTGGSNQPQHF
>14|.|TRBJ1-2|TRBV6-2/TRBV6-3|.
TGTGCCAGCAGTTCCCGGGCAGGGTACTATGGCTACACCTTC
CASSSRAGYYGYTF
>14|TRBD1|TRBJ1-5|TRBV6-5|.
TGTGCCAGCAGAATCACAGGGGGTAATCAGCCCCAGCATTTT
CASRITGGNQPQHF
>14|.|TRBJ1-2|TRBV30|.
TGTGCCTGGAGGGGGGCAGGACCTAGCGGAGGCTACACCTTC
CAWRGAGPSGGYTF